The source of this T cell receptor (beta chain) is a study of cytomegalovirus exposure and HLA in healthy donors. The CDR3 extends over 12 amino acids. The germline gives CDR1 SQVTM, CDR2 ANQGSEA. The V gene lost 5 bases and the J gene lost 7 bases, with 11 bases spanning the gap. Study outcomes and limitations: In a later analysis, donors in an Asian-associated ancestry cluster reportedly had fewer N-insertions in productive TCRs than the cohort mean. Researchers counted about 150 TCR beta chains as cytomegalovirus-associated. Sequencing depth roughly uniform across donors was assumed in presence/absence analyses. TRBV6-2, TRBV6-3 and some other V segments were unresolvable in 87-base-pair reads.

Concerning this clone: Its antigen is currently unknown.

Vbeta (60) and Jbeta (13) primers were used in the PCR. Here immunoSEQ multiplex PCR was the method, and the copy in TCRdb shows in-frame clones only, minus some. In the table there are around 170,000 clones, about 80% of which are singletons. The V gene is TRBV29-1, the J gene TRBJ1-4; possibly TRBD1 for D (6 bases). The sample consisted of PBMCs. The clonotype originates from a man in his forties in good health and CMV-seronegative. This chain's CDR3 is CSVLGGAEKLFF. DNA of the CDR3: TGCAGCGTTCTTGGGGGGGCTGAAAAACTGTTTTTT.